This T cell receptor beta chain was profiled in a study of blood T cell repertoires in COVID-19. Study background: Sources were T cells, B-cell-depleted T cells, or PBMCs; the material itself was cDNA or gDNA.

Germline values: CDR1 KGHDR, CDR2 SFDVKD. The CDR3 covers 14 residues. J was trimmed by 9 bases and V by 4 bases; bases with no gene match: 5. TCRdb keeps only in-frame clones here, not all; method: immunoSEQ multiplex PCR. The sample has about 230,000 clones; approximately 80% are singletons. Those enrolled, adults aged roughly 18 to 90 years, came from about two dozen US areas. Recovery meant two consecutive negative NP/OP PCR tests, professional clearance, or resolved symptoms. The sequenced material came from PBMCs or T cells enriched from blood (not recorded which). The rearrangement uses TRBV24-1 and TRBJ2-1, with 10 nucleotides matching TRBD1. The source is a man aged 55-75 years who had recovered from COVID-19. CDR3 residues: CATSDPGTGAEQFF. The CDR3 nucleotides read TGTGCCACCAGTGACCCGGGGACAGGGGCTGAGCAGTTCTTC.